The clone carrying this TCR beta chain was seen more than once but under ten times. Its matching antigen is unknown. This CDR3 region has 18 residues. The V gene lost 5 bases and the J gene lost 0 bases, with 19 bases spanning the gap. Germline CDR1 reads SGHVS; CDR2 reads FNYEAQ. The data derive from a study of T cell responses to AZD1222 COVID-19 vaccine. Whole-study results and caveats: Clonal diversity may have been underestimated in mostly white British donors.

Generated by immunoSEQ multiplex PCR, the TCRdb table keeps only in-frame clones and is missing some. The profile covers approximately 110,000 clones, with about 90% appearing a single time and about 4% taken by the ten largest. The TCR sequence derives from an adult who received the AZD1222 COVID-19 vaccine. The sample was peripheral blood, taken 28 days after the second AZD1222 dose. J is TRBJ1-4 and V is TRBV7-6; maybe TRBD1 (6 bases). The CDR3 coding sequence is TGTGCCAGCAGCCGCGGGGGGGCAAATTCTGCAACTAATGAAAAACTGTTTTTT. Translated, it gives CASSRGGANSATNEKLFF.